The 25 T cell receptor beta chains below come from one sample, sequenced in a study of OX40 agonist ivuxolimab in advanced cancers. Some clones are missing from TCRdb's copy, which holds only in-frame ones; the method was immunoSEQ multiplex PCR. The data hold roughly 55,000 clones, with 70% to 80% observed a single time. Sample: CD4+ or CD8+ T cells sorted from blood, taken in a trial of the OX40 agonist ivuxolimab. These receptors were taken from an adult with an advanced solid tumor such as melanoma, head and neck, liver or kidney cancer.

The gene calls are TRBV19 and TRBJ2-6; weak D call: TRBD2 (5 bases). The CDR3 is made up of 16 amino acids. CDR1 is LNHDA and CDR2 is SQIVND in the germline V gene (reference sequence). The V end lost 2 bases, the J end lost 4 bases, and 12 bases lay between the germline ends. The CDR3 is CASSINEGTGANVLTF. DNA of the CDR3: TGTGCCAGTAGTATAAACGAGGGTACCGGGGCCAACGTCCTGACTTTC. Full variable domain (rest looked up from reference TRBV19 and TRBJ2-6): DGGITQSPKYLFRKEGQNVTLSCEQNLNHDAMYWYRQDPGQGLRLIYYSQIVNDFQKGDIAEGYSVSREKKESFPLTVTSAQKNPTAFYLCASSINEGTGANVLTFGAGSRLTVL.

The chain joins TRBV6-1 to TRBJ1-5; 7 bases match TRBD1. V gave up 6 bases and J gave up 3 bases; unmatched junction bases: 5. This CDR3 contains 14 residues. Germline CDR1 MNHNS, CDR2 SASEGT. The CDR3 nucleotides read TGTGCCAGCAGGGGGGACAGATACAATCAGCCCCAGCATTTT. Its protein is CASRGDRYNQPQHF.

The J gene is TRBJ1-1, the V gene TRBV4-2; the match to TRBD1 covers 7 bases. Losses at the gene ends were 1 base for V and 7 bases for J; bases not matched to a gene: 6. Germline CDR1 is LGHNA and CDR2 is YNFKEQ. The CDR3 has 14 residues. CDR3 sequence reads: CASSQVLQGSEAFF. The DNA for the CDR3 is TGTGCCAGCAGCCAAGTCCTACAGGGGAGTGAAGCTTTCTTT.

CDR3 in DNA: TGTGCCAGTAGTCCCAATCTCAACTATGGCTACACCTTC. Translated, it gives CASSPNLNYGYTF. The rearrangement uses TRBV19 and TRBJ1-2; D is ambiguous. Deletions cut 5 bases from V and 2 bases from J, with 9 bases between. Germline V gene sequence: CDR1 LNHDA, CDR2 SQIVND (reference sequence). The CDR3 spans 13 residues.

The genes are TRBV11-2 and TRBJ1-2; maybe TRBD1 (6 bases). This CDR3 region has 12 residues. Germline loops: CDR1 SGHAT, CDR2 FQNNGV. Trimming took 4 bases from V and 6 from J, leaving 9 bases between them. The chain's CDR3 is CASSSSGDGYTF. In DNA form, the CDR3 reads TGTGCCAGCAGCTCCTCAGGGGATGGCTACACCTTC.

The chain has TRBV6-5 and TRBJ2-3; 7 bases are shared with TRBD1. The length of the CDR3 is 15 residues. CDR1 and CDR2 from the germline V gene are MNHEY and SVGAGI. The ends lost 6 bases at V and 0 bases at J; junction bases unmatched: 6. CDR3 sequence (DNA): TGTGCCAGCAGGAACAGGGGAGCTAGCACAGATACGCAGTATTTT. Translating gives CASRNRGASTDTQYF.

The sample holds one count of this clone. The chain uses TRBV6-1 and TRBJ2-2, with D tentatively TRBD1 (5 bases). This CDR3 has 15 amino acids. V shed 2 bases and J shed 2 bases, with 9 bases lying between them. Per germline, CDR1 MNHNS and CDR2 SASEGT. This chain's CDR3 is CASSEQGRNTGELFF. The CDR3 DNA follows: TGTGCCAGCAGTGAACAGGGTCGAAACACCGGGGAGCTGTTTTTT.

This chain joins TRBV7-3 and TRBJ2-3; 9 positions match TRBD2. The CDR3 totals 17 residues. The ends lost 4 bases at V and 6 bases at J; junction bases unmatched: 14. Germline CDR1 and CDR2: SGHTA and FQGTGA. Here the CDR3 reads CASSSTGAAGGPDTQYF. The CDR3, as DNA: TGTGCCAGCAGCTCTACTGGGGCCGCGGGAGGGCCGGATACGCAGTATTTT.

This clone was found once. The CDR3 loop is CASSPSRGSETQYF. Written as DNA, the CDR3 is TGTGCCAGCAGCCCCTCGAGGGGATCGGAGACCCAGTACTTC. The chain has TRBV7-2 and TRBJ2-5, with D perhaps TRBD1 or TRBD2 (5 bases each). CDR1 SGHTA and CDR2 FQGNSA come from the germline V gene. This CDR3 is 14 amino acids long. Trimming took 5 bases from V and 5 from J, leaving 15 bases between them.

The rearrangement joins TRBV28 to TRBJ2-7; TRBD1 agrees at 10 bases. CDR1 is MDHEN and CDR2 is SYDVKM in the germline V gene. Unmatched junction bases numbered 13, after V lost 5 bases and J lost 3 bases. This CDR3 contains 17 residues. The CDR3 sequence: CASSDRGPFTSLYEQYF. Written as DNA, the CDR3 is TGTGCCAGCAGTGACAGGGGGCCTTTTACATCCCTCTACGAGCAGTACTTC.

CDR3 DNA sequence: TGTGCCAGCAGTGGGGACAGTCCGATTTATGGCTACACCTTC. This sequence encodes CASSGDSPIYGYTF. This chain joins TRBV6-6 and TRBJ1-2; 7 bases align to TRBD1. With V trimmed by 5 bases and J by 5 bases, 8 bases remained unmatched. The CDR3 is 14 amino acids. Looked up from germline, CDR1 is MNHNY and CDR2 is SVGAGI (reference sequence).

The chain recombines TRBV2 with TRBJ2-3, with 8 bases matching TRBD1. J gave up 1 base and V 5 bases, and 2 bases lay outside the gene matches. Germline CDR1 reads SNHLY; CDR2 reads FYNNEI. CDR3 size: 14 residues. The CDR3: CASSSDRGTDTQYF. Here the CDR3 DNA reads TGTGCCAGCAGTTCGGACAGGGGCACAGATACGCAGTATTTT. The whole variable domain, remainder taken from reference TRBV2 and TRBJ2-3, is EPEVTQTPSHQVTQMGQEVILRCVPISNHLYFYWYRQILGQKVEFLVSFYNNEISEKSEIFDDQFSVERPDGSNFTLKIRSTKLEDSAMYFCASSSDRGTDTQYFGPGTRLTVL.

This chain links TRBV15 with TRBJ2-3, with unresolved D. CDR1 and CDR2 from the germline V gene are LNHNV and YYDKDF (reference sequence). The CDR3 has 16 amino acids. V lost 0 bases to trimming and J lost 4 bases, with 14 bases between them. The CDR3 DNA follows: TGTGCCACCAGCAGAGATTCCTTCTACGGTGCAGATACGCAGTATTTT. Amino acids: CATSRDSFYGADTQYF.

The rearrangement links TRBV29-1 to TRBJ1-5; 11 bases are a match to TRBD1. Germline V lookup: CDR1 SQVTM, CDR2 ANQGSEA. Unmatched junction bases numbered 16, after V lost 6 bases and J lost 9 bases. The CDR3 is 16 residues long. The chain's CDR3 is CSVYAGGQGAGGPQHF. The CDR3 DNA sequence: TGCAGCGTCTACGCCGGAGGACAGGGGGCGGGAGGGCCCCAGCATTTT.

The rearrangement joins TRBV6-5 to TRBJ1-4, with D perhaps TRBD1 (6 bases). This CDR3 spans 14 amino acids. The V gene's germline CDR1 is MNHEY and CDR2 SVGAGI. The V and J ends lost 6 bases and 9 bases respectively, with 17 bases between them. For the CDR3, the DNA is TGTGCCAGCAGCCGTACACAGGGTTCCCAAAAACTGTTTTTT. This translates into CASSRTQGSQKLFF.

The CDR3, as DNA: TGTGCCTGGAGTGTGACAGGGTTTGGGACGTACACCTTC. Translated: CAWSVTGFGTYTF. The chain combines TRBV30 with TRBJ1-2; 7 bases line up with TRBD1. Germline V gene sequence: CDR1 GTSNPN, CDR2 SVGIG (reference sequence). This CDR3 has 13 amino acids. V trimming: 0 bases; J trimming: 11 bases; junction bases outside the gene matches: 9.

CDR3 in amino acids: CASRLWGANVLTF. CDR3 in DNA: TGTGCCAGCAGGTTGTGGGGGGCCAACGTCCTGACTTTC. This chain links TRBV5-6 with TRBJ2-6; D remains unclear. This CDR3 has 13 residues. The V end was cut by 5 bases, the J end by 4 bases, with 7 bases between. Germline CDR1 is SGHDT and CDR2 is YYEEEE.

V usage is TRBV6-5 and J usage is TRBJ2-1; tentative D call: TRBD1 (7 bases). V was clipped by 5 bases and J by 9 bases, with 8 bases between them. From germline, CDR1 is MNHEY and CDR2 SVGAGI. This CDR3 comprises 11 residues. The CDR3 nucleotides read TGTGCCAGCAGTCAGGGGGGTGAGCAGTTCTTC. Its protein product is CASSQGGEQFF.

DNA of the CDR3: TGTGCCAGCACCCTTTACTTGAACACTGAAGCTTTCTTT. Protein sequence: CASTLYLNTEAFF. The chain links TRBV2 to TRBJ1-1; D is uncertain. The CDR3 contains 13 residues. CDR1 is SNHLY and CDR2 is FYNNEI in the germline V gene. Trimming pared 7 bases from V and 0 bases from J, leaving 9 bases between.

This chain connects TRBV19 to TRBJ2-2, with D possibly called TRBD1 or TRBD2 (5 bases each). The V gene's germline CDR1 is LNHDA and CDR2 SQIVND (reference sequence). The CDR3 is 13 residues long. V dropped 5 bases and J dropped 3 bases, with 7 bases sitting between them. CDR3 protein: CASSLGDTGELFF. The CDR3 DNA reads as TGTGCCAGTAGTCTGGGGGACACCGGGGAGCTGTTTTTT.

This clone is medium-sized. The genes are TRBV6-5 and TRBJ1-6, with 7 bases fitting TRBD1. The ends lost 6 bases at V and 7 bases at J; junction bases unmatched: 9. CDR1 and CDR2 from the germline V gene are MNHEY and SVGAGI. The CDR3 sequence is 15 residues long. The CDR3 DNA is TGTGCCAGCAGCCCCTCCGGGACAGCCAATTCACCCCTCCACTTT. It translates to CASSPSGTANSPLHF.

The CDR3 spells CASSGEGLAAPGADTQYF. The CDR3 DNA sequence: TGCGCCAGCAGTGGGGAGGGACTAGCGGCCCCGGGGGCAGATACGCAGTATTTT. The gene calls are TRBV5-1 and TRBJ2-3; 11 nucleotides match TRBD2. J gave up 4 bases and V 5 bases, and 15 bases lay outside the gene matches. The CDR3 loop spans 18 amino acids. From germline, CDR1 is SGHRS and CDR2 YFSETQ.

The rearrangement links TRBV5-1 to TRBJ2-7; the D gene is possibly TRBD2 (7 bases). Between the trimmed V and J ends, which lost 3 bases and 5 bases, there was a span of 9 bases. This CDR3 comprises 12 residues. The germline V gene has CDR1 SGHRS and CDR2 YFSETQ. The CDR3 spells CASSWGGDEQYF. The DNA for the CDR3 is TGCGCCAGCAGCTGGGGGGGCGACGAGCAGTACTTC. The full variable domain, completed using reference TRBV5-1 and TRBJ2-7, is KAGVTQTPRYLIKTRGQQVTLSCSPISGHRSVSWYQQTPGQGLQFLFEYFSETQRNKGNFPGRFSGRQFSNSRSEMNVSTLELGDSALYLCASSWGGDEQYFGPGTRLTVT.

This clone was recorded once. The chain recombines TRBV7-2 with TRBJ2-7; 9 nucleotides align to TRBD2. There are 14 residues in the CDR3. V trimming: 3 bases; J trimming: 5 bases; junction bases outside the gene matches: 5. Germline loops: CDR1 SGHTA, CDR2 FQGNSA. The CDR3 spells CASSLGLAVNEQYF. The CDR3 DNA sequence: TGTGCCAGCAGCTTGGGACTAGCAGTCAACGAGCAGTACTTC.

V usage is TRBV2 and J usage is TRBJ2-3; no clear D. V was clipped by 7 bases and J by 2 bases, with 10 bases between them. Germline V gene sequence: CDR1 SNHLY, CDR2 FYNNEI. The CDR3 covers 13 residues. Here the CDR3 DNA reads TGTGCCAGCACGAATGAGGTCACAGATACGCAGTATTTT. Its protein is CASTNEVTDTQYF.